These 14 T cell receptor beta chains share one sample of origin, sequenced in a study of OX40 agonist ivuxolimab in advanced cancers. Data came from immunoSEQ multiplex PCR; TCRdb stores just in-frame clones and leaves some out. In the table there are 70,000 or so clones, roughly 84% of which are singletons. The sequencing here drew on CD4+ or CD8+ T cells sorted from blood, taken in a trial of the OX40 agonist ivuxolimab. These receptors were taken from an adult with an advanced solid tumor such as melanoma, head and neck, liver or kidney cancer.

The chain links TRBV6-1 to TRBJ1-5, with 7 nucleotides matching TRBD1. V gave up 4 bases and J gave up 7 bases; unmatched junction bases: 10. This CDR3 is built from 15 residues. Per the germline V gene, CDR1 is MNHNS and CDR2 is SASEGT. The CDR3 loop reads CASSAVTGVNQPQHF. CDR3 DNA: TGTGCCAGCAGTGCAGTAACAGGGGTGAACCAGCCCCAGCATTTT.

V and J are TRBV28 and TRBJ2-5, with 8 bases fitting TRBD1. Per germline, CDR1 MDHEN and CDR2 SYDVKM. V lost 1 base to trimming and J lost 2 bases; unmatched junction nucleotides: 9. This CDR3 contains 17 residues. In nucleotides, the CDR3 is TGTGCCAGCAGTTTATATCGGGGCAGGGGGCTTCAAGAGACCCAGTACTTC. Protein sequence: CASSLYRGRGLQETQYF.

V is TRBV19 and J is TRBJ1-1, with D possibly being TRBD1 (5 bases). Germline V gene sequence: CDR1 LNHDA, CDR2 SQIVND (reference sequence). There are 14 residues in the CDR3. V lost 4 bases and J lost 5, with 14 bases in between. In nucleotides, the CDR3 is TGTGCCAGTAGTAGTTCGGGGGGGTATACTGAAGCTTTCTTT. This translates into CASSSSGGYTEAFF.

The sample holds a few counts of this clone. The chain joins TRBV7-9 to TRBJ1-5; maybe TRBD1 (5 bases). CDR3 length: 13 residues. The ends were cut back, 5 bases at V and 6 bases at J, with 11 bases in the middle. Germline CDR1 reads SEHNR; CDR2 reads FQNEAQ (reference sequence). In nucleotides, the CDR3 is TGTGCCAGCAGCCCTCAGGGATCTCAGCCCCAGCATTTT. Translating it yields CASSPQGSQPQHF.

This chain uses TRBV6-6 with TRBJ2-1; 13 bases align to TRBD2. The CDR3 totals 16 residues. From germline, CDR1 is MNHNY and CDR2 SVGAGI (reference sequence). The ends lost 0 bases at V and 8 bases at J; junction bases unmatched: 4. CDR3 nucleotides: TGTGCCAGCAGTTACTCAACTAGCGGGAGGGCCGATGAGCAGTTCTTC. Residues: CASSYSTSGRADEQFF.

The chain couples TRBV15 to TRBJ1-1; 10 bases match TRBD1. The germline CDR1 and CDR2 sequences are LNHNV and YYDKDF (reference sequence). The CDR3 length is 15 residues. Trimming at V came to 1 base and at J to 5 bases, leaving 4 bases not matched to a gene. The CDR3, as DNA: TGTGCCACCAGCAGAGTTGGGACAGGGGAGACTGAAGCTTTCTTT. It is translated as CATSRVGTGETEAFF. The variable domain in full, with the rest retrieved from reference TRBV15 and TRBJ1-1, is DAMVIQNPRYQVTQFGKPVTLSCSQTLNHNVMYWYQQKSSQAPKLLFHYYDKDFNNEADTPDNFQSRRPNTSFCFLDIRSPGLGDTAMYLCATSRVGTGETEAFFGQGTRLTVV.

The chain carries TRBV7-2 and TRBJ2-5; TRBD2 matches at 7 bases. V dropped 0 bases and J dropped 5; count of bases not matched to a gene: 3. The CDR3 has 14 residues. Germline values: CDR1 SGHTA, CDR2 FQGNSA. CDR3 DNA: TGTGCCAGCAGCTTAGCGACTAGCTTGGAGACCCAGTACTTC. Its protein is CASSLATSLETQYF.

V usage is TRBV5-6 and J usage is TRBJ1-1; 7 bases are a match to TRBD1. Germline values: CDR1 SGHDT, CDR2 YYEEEE. Trimming at V came to 3 bases and at J to 0 bases, leaving 5 bases not matched to a gene. The CDR3 has 15 amino acids. The CDR3 DNA follows: TGTGCCAGCAGCTATTCGACAGGGATGAACACTGAAGCTTTCTTT. Encoded protein: CASSYSTGMNTEAFF.

There are a few counts of this clone. The chain carries TRBV28 and TRBJ1-5; D perhaps matches TRBD1 (5 bases). CDR3 length equals 14 residues. V was shortened by 8 bases and J by 3 bases, with 14 bases between the two germline ends. CDR1 MDHEN and CDR2 SYDVKM come from the germline V gene. In DNA, the CDR3 is TGTGCCAGCGGGGGGAGGAGGTACAATCAGCCCCAGCATTTT. This sequence encodes CASGGRRYNQPQHF. Using reference TRBV28 and TRBJ1-5 for the parts outside the CDR3, the full variable domain is DVKVTQSSRYLVKRTGEKVFLECVQDMDHENMFWYRQDPGLGLRLIYFSYDVKMKEKGDIPEGYSVSREKKERFSLILESASTNQTSMYLCASGGRRYNQPQHFGDGTRLSIL.

This clone was seen once. The CDR3 nucleotides read TGTGCCAGCACCCCTTTTTCACGCCGGCCCCCCCAGCATTTT. This sequence encodes CASTPFSRRPPQHF. The V and J genes are TRBV7-2 and TRBJ1-5, with D uncertain. Between the trimmed V and J ends, which lost 7 bases and 10 bases, there was a span of 20 bases. The CDR3 covers 14 residues. Looked up from germline, CDR1 is SGHTA and CDR2 is FQGNSA.

The chain has TRBV15 and TRBJ2-2; D remains unclear. This CDR3 region has 13 residues. Germline CDR1 reads LNHNV; CDR2 reads YYDKDF (reference sequence). V lost 3 bases and J lost 6, with 8 bases in between. This chain's CDR3 is CATSSKLAGELFF. CDR3 sequence (DNA): TGTGCCACCAGCAGCAAGTTGGCCGGGGAGCTGTTTTTT.

As to this clone: Distinct nucleotide sequences in the sample also encode this CDR3. J is TRBJ1-5 and V is TRBV2; D is unclear. Trimming stripped 8 bases from V and 7 bases from J, with 9 bases between. In germline, CDR1 is SNHLY, CDR2 FYNNEI. CDR3 length: 11 amino acids. CDR3 loop: CASSVGQPQHF. In nucleotides, the CDR3 is TGTGCCAGCTCGGTGGGGCAGCCCCAGCATTTT.

The CDR3: CASRLPRDRDQETQYF. The CDR3 DNA is TGTGCCAGCAGGTTACCCCGGGACAGGGACCAAGAGACCCAGTACTTC. This rearrangement joins TRBV11-3 to TRBJ2-5; 9 nucleotides agree with TRBD1. V trimming: 6 bases; J trimming: 0 bases; junction bases outside the gene matches: 8. The CDR3 has 16 residues. Germline V lookup: CDR1 SGHNT, CDR2 YENEEA.

The CDR3 DNA follows: TGTGCCAGCAGCTGGGGGACAGGCCAAGAGACCCAGTACTTC. This sequence encodes CASSWGTGQETQYF. The chain has TRBV7-6 and TRBJ2-5, with TRBD1 matching over 8 bases. The junction had 2 bases not matched to a gene; V was cut back by 4 bases and J by 1 base. Germline V gene data show CDR1 as SGHVS and CDR2 as FNYEAQ. The CDR3 loop spans 14 amino acids.